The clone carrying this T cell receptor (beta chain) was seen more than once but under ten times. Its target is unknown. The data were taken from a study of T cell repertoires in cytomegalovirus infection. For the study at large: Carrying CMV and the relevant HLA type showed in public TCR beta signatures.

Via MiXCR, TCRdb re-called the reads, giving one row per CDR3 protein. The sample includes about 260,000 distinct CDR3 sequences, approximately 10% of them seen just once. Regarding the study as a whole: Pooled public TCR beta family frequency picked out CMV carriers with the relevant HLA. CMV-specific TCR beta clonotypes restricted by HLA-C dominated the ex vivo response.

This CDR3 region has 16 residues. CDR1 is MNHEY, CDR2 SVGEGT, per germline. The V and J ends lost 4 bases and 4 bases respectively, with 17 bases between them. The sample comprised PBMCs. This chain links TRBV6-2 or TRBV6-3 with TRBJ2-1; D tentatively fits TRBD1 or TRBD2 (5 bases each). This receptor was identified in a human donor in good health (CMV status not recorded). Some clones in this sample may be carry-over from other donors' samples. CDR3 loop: CASSLFLSGRYNEQFF. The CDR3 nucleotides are TGTGCCAGCAGTTTGTTTTTGTCGGGGCGTTACAATGAGCAGTTCTTC.